This TCR beta chain was sequenced for a study of shared clonotypes between healthy human individuals. CDR1 SGHRS and CDR2 YFSETQ come from the germline V gene. This CDR3 is 15 amino acids long. V gave up 0 bases and J gave up 2 bases, with 11 bases separating them. The material for each subset, its genomic DNA, was split evenly across several immunoSEQ plates. The data were produced by immunoSEQ multiplex PCR, yet TCRdb's version contains in-frame clones alone and is incomplete. The sample has roughly 1,000,000 clones; around 78% are singletons. Sequenced sample: memory CD4+ T cells from PBMCs. Subset meaning: CD45RA-negative fraction. This receptor was obtained from a man aged 18 to 30 in good health. Some clones in this sample may be carry-over from other donors' samples. The V and J genes are TRBV5-1 and TRBJ2-5; weak D call: TRBD2 (6 bases). The CDR3 DNA sequence: TGCGCCAGCAGCTTGGAGGGAGGCAGACAAGAGACCCAGTACTTC. Encoded protein: CASSLEGGRQETQYF.